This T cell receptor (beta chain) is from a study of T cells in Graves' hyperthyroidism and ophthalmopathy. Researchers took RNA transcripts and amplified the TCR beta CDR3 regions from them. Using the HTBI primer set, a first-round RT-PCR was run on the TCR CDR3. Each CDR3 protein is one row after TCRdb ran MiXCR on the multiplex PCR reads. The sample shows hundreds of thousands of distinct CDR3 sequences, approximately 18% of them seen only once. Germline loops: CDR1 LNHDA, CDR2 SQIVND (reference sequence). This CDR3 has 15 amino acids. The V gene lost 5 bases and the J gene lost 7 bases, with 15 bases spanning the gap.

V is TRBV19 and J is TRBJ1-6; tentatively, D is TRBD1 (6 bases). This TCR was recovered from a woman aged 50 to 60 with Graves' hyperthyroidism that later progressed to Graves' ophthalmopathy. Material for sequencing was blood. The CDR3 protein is CASSVQGTSNSPLHF. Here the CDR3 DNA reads TGTGCCAGTAGTGTACAGGGCACGTCCAATTCACCCCTCCACTTT.